These T cell receptor beta chains were read from a single sample in a study of blood T cell repertoires in COVID-19. TCRdb keeps only in-frame clones here, not all; method: immunoSEQ multiplex PCR. The sample holds about 310,000 clones, approximately 86% seen once. Sequences were obtained from peripheral blood. The source is an older man with acute or convalescent COVID-19. The CDR3 runs from the conserved cysteine through the conserved F or W. The order of the fields is V gene, clone size, D gene, J gene, CDR3 protein, CDR3 DNA. D genes are given only for firm matches. Size is stated for part of the rows, as once, few or many counts, or as a class when the clone is expanded.

V gene: TRBV6-5; clone size: .; D gene: TRBD1; J gene: TRBJ1-6; CDR3 protein: CASSAGTDNSPLHF; CDR3 DNA: TGTGCCAGCAGCGCCGGGACAGATAATTCACCCCTCCACTTT
V gene: TRBV6-5; clone size: .; D gene: .; J gene: TRBJ2-1; CDR3 protein: CASSLETSLYYNEQFF; CDR3 DNA: TGTGCCAGCAGTTTAGAGACTTCCCTATACTACAATGAGCAGTTCTTC
V gene: TRBV15; clone size: .; D gene: TRBD1; J gene: TRBJ1-4; CDR3 protein: CATSRDPTGGSEKLFF; CDR3 DNA: TGTGCCACCAGCAGAGACCCGACAGGGGGAAGTGAAAAACTGTTTTTT
V gene: TRBV3-1/TRBV3-2; clone size: .; D gene: TRBD2; J gene: TRBJ2-7; CDR3 protein: CASSLLAVSDEQYF; CDR3 DNA: TGTGCCAGCAGCCTCCTAGCGGTTAGCGACGAGCAGTACTTC
V gene: TRBV2; clone size: .; D gene: TRBD2; J gene: TRBJ2-1; CDR3 protein: CASKKGGSINEQFF; CDR3 DNA: TGTGCCAGCAAGAAGGGCGGGAGCATCAATGAGCAGTTCTTC
V gene: TRBV12-3/TRBV12-4; clone size: .; D gene: .; J gene: TRBJ1-5; CDR3 protein: CASSPQGREPQHF; CDR3 DNA: TGTGCCAGCAGTCCACAGGGCAGGGAGCCCCAGCATTTT
V gene: TRBV6-5; clone size: .; D gene: TRBD2; J gene: TRBJ2-7; CDR3 protein: CASSYWTSGRYEQYF; CDR3 DNA: TGTGCCAGCAGTTACTGGACTAGCGGACGCTACGAGCAGTACTTC
V gene: TRBV7-2; clone size: .; D gene: TRBD2; J gene: TRBJ2-7; CDR3 protein: CASSSIAGAQGYF; CDR3 DNA: TGTGCCAGCAGCTCGATAGCGGGAGCCCAGGGGTACTTC
V gene: TRBV9; clone size: .; D gene: .; J gene: TRBJ2-3; CDR3 protein: CASSVAPEATDTQYF; CDR3 DNA: TGTGCCAGCAGCGTAGCCCCTGAGGCCACAGATACGCAGTATTTT
V gene: TRBV9; clone size: once; D gene: .; J gene: TRBJ2-1; CDR3 protein: CASSVGHQDEQFF; CDR3 DNA: TGTGCCAGCAGCGTAGGACATCAAGATGAGCAGTTCTTC
V gene: TRBV27; clone size: .; D gene: TRBD2; J gene: TRBJ2-7; CDR3 protein: CASSTPSGGDSYEQYF; CDR3 DNA: TGTGCCAGCAGCACTCCTAGCGGGGGGGACTCCTACGAGCAGTACTTC
V gene: TRBV19; clone size: .; D gene: TRBD2; J gene: TRBJ2-1; CDR3 protein: CASSTAGLAGGPWFF; CDR3 DNA: TGTGCCAGTAGTACCGCGGGACTAGCGGGAGGGCCCTGGTTCTTC
V gene: TRBV7-8; clone size: .; D gene: .; J gene: TRBJ2-7; CDR3 protein: CASSPQGKKQYF; CDR3 DNA: TGTGCCAGCAGCCCACAGGGTAAGAAGCAGTACTTC
V gene: TRBV28; clone size: once; D gene: TRBD1; J gene: TRBJ1-1; CDR3 protein: CASTTAGGSPEAFF; CDR3 DNA: TGTGCCAGCACCACGGCAGGGGGATCCCCTGAAGCTTTCTTT
V gene: TRBV19; clone size: .; D gene: TRBD1; J gene: TRBJ1-5; CDR3 protein: CASSGQGGYDQPQHF; CDR3 DNA: TGTGCCAGTAGCGGACAGGGGGGGTACGATCAGCCCCAGCATTTT
V gene: TRBV11-3; clone size: .; D gene: TRBD1; J gene: TRBJ2-3; CDR3 protein: CASSPGTGVTDTQYF; CDR3 DNA: TGTGCCAGTAGCCCGGGGACAGGGGTAACAGATACGCAGTATTTT
V gene: TRBV28; clone size: once; D gene: .; J gene: TRBJ1-2; CDR3 protein: CASSPGGLNYGYTF; CDR3 DNA: TGTGCCAGCAGCCCGGGGGGCCTAAACTATGGCTACACCTTC
V gene: TRBV4-2; clone size: .; D gene: .; J gene: TRBJ1-1; CDR3 protein: CASSQDTGEAFF; CDR3 DNA: TGTGCCAGCAGCCAGGACACCGGTGAAGCTTTCTTT
V gene: TRBV6-2/TRBV6-3; clone size: few; D gene: TRBD1; J gene: TRBJ1-5; CDR3 protein: CASSYNLGQGSGQPQHF; CDR3 DNA: TGTGCCAGCAGTTACAACCTGGGACAGGGCTCGGGACAGCCCCAGCATTTT
V gene: TRBV28; clone size: .; D gene: TRBD2; J gene: TRBJ2-3; CDR3 protein: CASSSGGWSTDTQYF; CDR3 DNA: TGTGCCAGCAGCTCGGGGGGGTGGAGCACAGATACGCAGTATTTT
V gene: TRBV6-5; clone size: .; D gene: .; J gene: TRBJ1-5; CDR3 protein: CASRSGDWSQPQHF; CDR3 DNA: TGTGCCAGCCGAAGCGGGGATTGGAGTCAGCCCCAGCATTTT
V gene: TRBV12-3/TRBV12-4; clone size: .; D gene: .; J gene: TRBJ1-5; CDR3 protein: CASSFRLTQPQHF; CDR3 DNA: TGTGCCAGCAGTTTTAGACTCACGCAGCCCCAGCATTTT
V gene: TRBV6-5; clone size: few; D gene: .; J gene: TRBJ1-4; CDR3 protein: CASSYSPGGGEKLFF; CDR3 DNA: TGTGCCAGCAGTTACTCGCCCGGGGGTGGAGAAAAACTGTTTTTT
V gene: TRBV27; clone size: once; D gene: .; J gene: TRBJ2-1; CDR3 protein: CASSLGTGWFF; CDR3 DNA: .
V gene: TRBV4-2; clone size: .; D gene: .; J gene: TRBJ1-1; CDR3 protein: CASSQVAGTNTEAFF; CDR3 DNA: TGTGCCAGCAGCCAAGTGGCAGGAACGAACACTGAAGCTTTCTTT